Each of the 13 T cell receptor beta chains below was sequenced from the same sample in a study of OX40 agonist ivuxolimab in advanced cancers. TCRdb's copy holds only in-frame clones and misses some; the assay was immunoSEQ multiplex PCR. Of about 94,000 clones listed, around 86% are singletons. Sequencing was performed on CD4+ or CD8+ T cells sorted from blood, taken in a trial of the OX40 agonist ivuxolimab. The receptors derive from an adult with an advanced solid tumor such as melanoma, head and neck, liver or kidney cancer.

J is TRBJ1-2 and V is TRBV19; 9 bases are shared with TRBD1. Trimming cost V 8 bases and J 7 bases; bases outside gene matches: 17. The CDR3 totals 16 residues. CDR1 and CDR2 (germline): LNHDA, SQIVND (reference sequence). The CDR3 nucleotides read TGTGCCAGTGATAGTGAGAGCGGACAGGGGAGGTCTGGCTACACCTTC. Its protein product is CASDSESGQGRSGYTF. The entire variable domain, with the rest obtained from reference TRBV19 and TRBJ1-2, is as follows: DGGITQSPKYLFRKEGQNVTLSCEQNLNHDAMYWYRQDPGQGLRLIYYSQIVNDFQKGDIAEGYSVSREKKESFPLTVTSAQKNPTAFYLCASDSESGQGRSGYTFGSGTRLTVV.

The CDR3 protein is CASRQGPDGEAFF. CDR3 DNA sequence: TGTGCCAGCAGACAAGGGCCGGACGGTGAAGCTTTCTTT. The chain combines TRBV6-5 with TRBJ1-1; D ambiguous. The CDR3 spans 13 residues. CDR1 is MNHEY and CDR2 is SVGAGI in the germline V gene. Trimming took 6 bases from V and 7 from J, leaving 15 bases between them.

The rearrangement uses TRBV7-6 and TRBJ2-7; 7 bases fit TRBD1. This CDR3 region has 14 residues. Unmatched junction bases numbered 4, after V lost 4 bases and J lost 1 base. From germline, CDR1 is SGHVS and CDR2 FNYEAQ. The CDR3 DNA reads as TGTGCCAGCAGCTCCGGGGACAGTTCCTACGAGCAGTACTTC. Its translation is CASSSGDSSYEQYF.

Notes on this clone: A junction end diverges from the germline sequence, so it may reflect a read error. V usage is TRBV11-2 and J usage is TRBJ2-3; 8 bases map to TRBD1. The CDR3 length is 15 residues. Germline V CDR1 and CDR2: SGHAT, FQNNGV. CDR3 bases: TGTGCCAGCAGCTTAGGGGTTAGACAGGGGAGGATGCAACATTTT. As protein: CASSLGVRQGRMQHF.

The V and J genes are TRBV9 and TRBJ2-1; 8 bases align to TRBD2. The germline gives CDR1 SGDLS, CDR2 YYNGEE. The V and J ends lost 3 bases and 10 bases, in that order; junction bases with no gene match: 12. There are 15 residues in the CDR3. CDR3 sequence: CASSEAGELLQEQFF. CDR3 nucleotide sequence: TGTGCCAGCAGCGAAGCGGGGGAGTTACTGCAGGAGCAGTTCTTC.

This rearrangement joins TRBV11-3 to TRBJ1-2, with TRBD1 matching over 7 bases. Germline V gene lookup returns CDR1 SGHNT and CDR2 YENEEA. The length of the CDR3 is 15 residues. The J segment lost 4 bases and the V segment lost 4 bases, leaving 9 bases of the junction unmatched. This CDR3 is CASSSRGTIPYGYTF. The CDR3, as DNA: TGTGCCAGCAGCTCCAGGGGGACGATCCCCTATGGCTACACCTTC.

The rearrangement uses TRBV27 and TRBJ2-7; D might be TRBD1 (6 bases). Trimming shortened V by 5 bases and J by 3 bases, and 11 bases separated the two germline ends. The CDR3 runs 13 residues. Germline values: CDR1 MNHEY, CDR2 SMNVEV (reference sequence). The CDR3 loop is CASSPRQDYEQYF. The CDR3 nucleotides read TGTGCCAGCAGTCCTCGACAGGACTACGAGCAGTACTTC.

The chain uses TRBV11-2 and TRBJ2-7; 9 bases map to TRBD2. This CDR3 is built from 13 residues. CDR1 and CDR2 (germline): SGHAT, FQNNGV. J was trimmed by 6 bases and V by 6 bases; bases with no gene match: 6. DNA of the CDR3: TGTGCCAGCAGTCCGGGACTAGCCCCCGAGCAGTACTTC. It translates to CASSPGLAPEQYF.

This clone was seen just once. The V gene is TRBV15, the J gene TRBJ2-1, with 8 bases identical to TRBD1. Per the germline V gene, CDR1 is LNHNV and CDR2 is YYDKDF (reference sequence). With 0 bases clipped from V and 8 bases from J, the junction kept 9 bases outside the gene matches. The CDR3 contains 16 residues. In DNA, the CDR3 is TGTGCCACCAGCAGAGATCCGGACAGGGCCATCTATGAGCAGTTCTTC. Translation gives CATSRDPDRAIYEQFF.

This clone was counted a few times. The gene calls are TRBV18 and TRBJ1-6; perhaps TRBD1 as D (5 bases). Germline-derived CDR1 and CDR2 are KGHSH and LQKENI. Trimming removed 6 bases from V and 7 bases from J, with 16 bases in between. CDR3 length equals 15 residues. The CDR3 reads CASSEGQPQNSPLHF. DNA for the CDR3: TGTGCCAGCTCTGAGGGGCAGCCTCAGAATTCACCCCTCCACTTT.

The chain is built from TRBV29-1 and TRBJ2-3; no clear D gene. This CDR3 contains 12 residues. The germline gives CDR1 SQVTM, CDR2 ANQGSEA. V lost 4 bases to trimming and J lost 1 base, with 6 bases between them. The DNA of the CDR3 is TGCAGCGTTGCTGAGGGCACAGATACGCAGTATTTT. This codes for CSVAEGTDTQYF.

This clone was seen only once. The genes are TRBV30 and TRBJ1-1; maybe TRBD1 (6 bases). Germline lookup yields CDR1 GTSNPN and CDR2 SVGIG (reference sequence). The CDR3 extends over 15 amino acids. Between the trimmed V and J ends, which lost 0 bases and 1 base, there was a span of 12 bases. The CDR3 loop is CAWSVGMGANTEAFF. DNA for the CDR3: TGTGCCTGGAGTGTAGGTATGGGGGCGAACACTGAAGCTTTCTTT.

CDR3 protein: CASSSTSTNEKLFF. CDR3 nucleotide sequence: TGTGCCAGCAGCTCGACATCAACTAATGAAAAACTGTTTTTT. The chain combines TRBV7-6 with TRBJ1-4; no clear D. The germline V gene encodes CDR1 SGHVS and CDR2 FNYEAQ. V dropped 4 bases and J dropped 0 bases, with 6 bases sitting between them. This CDR3 comprises 14 residues.